These 20 T cell receptor beta chains were sequenced from one sample in a study of CD8 T cells in ankylosing spondylitis. TCRdb ran MiXCR on the 5' RACE reads and lists one entry per CDR3 protein. The sample shows under 400,000 distinct CDR3 sequences, roughly 10% of them seen only once. Sequenced sample: blood, either unsorted or a sorted T cell fraction (not recorded which). The receptors were gathered from a female donor with ankylosing spondylitis or in good health (not recorded which).

There are many counts of this clonotype. The chain has TRBV10-3 and TRBJ1-1; D possibly corresponds to TRBD1 (5 bases). Germline CDR1 ENHRY, CDR2 SYGVKD. The CDR3 contains 15 residues. Trimming took off 0 bases at V and 1 base at J, with 9 bases between the two ends. The CDR3 DNA is TGTGCCATCAGTGAGTCAAGGGGATCGAACACTGAAGCTTTCTTT. This gives the protein CAISESRGSNTEAFF.

This clonotype was found a few times. V and J are TRBV5-6 and TRBJ2-1; D unclear. This CDR3 is built from 14 residues. The V end was cut by 1 base, the J end by 10 bases, with 15 bases between. The germline V gene has CDR1 SGHDT and CDR2 YYEEEE. This CDR3 reads CASSLYGVVKEQFF. CDR3 nucleotide sequence: TGTGCCAGCAGCTTGTATGGAGTAGTGAAGGAGCAGTTCTTC.

This clonotype was observed a few times. The rearrangement links TRBV6-1 to TRBJ1-4; 9 positions match TRBD1. Trimming at V came to 5 bases and at J to 2 bases, leaving 15 bases not matched to a gene. The germline gives CDR1 MNHNS, CDR2 SASEGT. This CDR3 is built from 19 residues. For the CDR3, the DNA is TGTGCCAGCAGTCCTCCTTTGGGACAGGGAAGGAATACTAATGAAAAACTGTTTTTT. Translating gives CASSPPLGQGRNTNEKLFF.

Details on this clonotype: A read error may produce the germline difference seen at one junction end. This rearrangement joins TRBV28 to TRBJ2-1; D unresolved. CDR3 length: 11 residues. Germline CDR1 MDHEN, CDR2 SYDVKM. The CDR3 DNA sequence: TGTGCCAGCAGTCTCCTCAATGAGCATTTCTTC. As protein: CASSLLNEHFF.

This clonotype was seen many times. This rearrangement joins TRBV3-1 to TRBJ1-3, with D possibly matching TRBD1 (5 bases). The CDR3 has 16 residues. CDR1 and CDR2 (germline): LGHDT, YNNKEL (reference sequence). The V and J ends lost 5 bases and 0 bases respectively, with 14 bases between them. CDR3 coding DNA: TGTGCCAGCAGCTCGGACACTTTCCACTCTGGAAACACCATATATTTT. This sequence encodes CASSSDTFHSGNTIYF.

The V and J genes are TRBV18 and TRBJ2-5; TRBD1 matches at 7 bases. V trimming: 6 bases; J trimming: 2 bases; junction bases outside the gene matches: 6. Germline V lookup: CDR1 KGHSH, CDR2 LQKENI. The CDR3 length is 14 residues. The CDR3 DNA reads TGTGCCAGCTCGCCAGGACAGGCACAAGAGACCCAGTACTTC. Translating it yields CASSPGQAQETQYF.

This clonotype was seen at least ten times. V gene TRBV12-3 or TRBV12-4 combines with J gene TRBJ2-3; no clear D gene. Trimming pared 8 bases from V and 6 bases from J, leaving 9 bases between. The CDR3 runs to 11 residues. The CDR3 DNA reads TGTGCCAGCGCCATGGGTGATACGCAGTATTTT. Its translation: CASAMGDTQYF.

This clonotype was counted ten times or more. The gene calls are TRBV9 and TRBJ2-7; D may be TRBD1 (5 bases). Germline loops: CDR1 SGDLS, CDR2 YYNGEE. CDR3 size: 15 residues. Trimming took 0 bases from V and 3 from J, leaving 13 bases between them. In nucleotides, the CDR3 is TGTGCCAGCAGCGTAGCAGGGAATGAGTTCTACGAGCAGTACTTC. It codes for CASSVAGNEFYEQYF.

This clonotype was picked up a small number of times. Mismatch with germline at one junction end may stem from a read error. This chain connects TRBV12-3 or TRBV12-4 to TRBJ2-7, with D possibly being TRBD1 (6 bases). The CDR3 sequence is 15 residues long. The chain's CDR3 is CASSPDRLSSNEQYF. CDR3 nucleotides: TGTGCCAGCAGCCCCGACAGGCTAAGCTCCAACGAGCAGTACTTC.

This clonotype was picked up a small number of times. The rearrangement uses TRBV6-1 and TRBJ2-2; tentatively, D is TRBD1 (6 bases). This CDR3 spans 14 amino acids. V was cut by 5 bases and J by 4 bases, with 11 bases left in between. CDR1 and CDR2 (germline): MNHNS, SASEGT. For the CDR3, the DNA is TGTGCCAGCAGTACAGGGATGGGCACCGGGGAGCTGTTTTTT. Amino acid sequence: CASSTGMGTGELFF.

This clonotype was seen many times. This chain joins TRBV5-1 and TRBJ2-7, with D uncertain. Germline values: CDR1 SGHRS, CDR2 YFSETQ. Trimming shortened V by 6 bases and J by 5 bases, and 12 bases separated the two germline ends. The CDR3 runs to 12 residues. CDR3 sequence reads: CASNKGRDEQYF. CDR3 DNA sequence: TGCGCCAGCAACAAGGGCCGGGACGAGCAGTACTTC.

This clonotype has at least ten counts. The J gene is TRBJ2-1, the V gene TRBV12-3 or TRBV12-4; D gene ambiguous. The germline V and J ends were trimmed by 7 bases and 10 bases, with 26 bases remaining between them. This CDR3 region has 16 residues. The CDR3 is CASTPWERLPNLEQFF. The CDR3 DNA sequence: TGTGCCAGCACCCCTTGGGAACGTCTCCCCAATTTGGAGCAGTTCTTC.

In its sample, this clonotype was seen many times. The chain carries TRBV10-3 and TRBJ1-5; D uncertain. Germline V gene sequence: CDR1 ENHRY, CDR2 SYGVKD. Trimming removed 3 bases at V and 2 bases at J, with 8 bases between. CDR3 length: 14 residues. The CDR3 loop is CAISDSLGNQPQHF. DNA for the CDR3: TGTGCCATCAGTGACAGTCTGGGCAATCAGCCCCAGCATTTT.

This clonotype was counted ten times or more. This sequence joins TRBV7-2 and TRBJ2-7; TRBD2 might be the D (5 bases). The germline gives CDR1 SGHTA, CDR2 FQGNSA. CDR3 length equals 15 residues. Trimming removed 6 bases from V and 1 base from J, with 16 bases in between. In nucleotides, the CDR3 is TGTGCCAGCAGTCAAAATCCGTCGGGGTCCTACGAGCAGTACTTC. Its translation is CASSQNPSGSYEQYF.

This clonotype has at least ten counts. V is TRBV7-9 and J is TRBJ1-3; weak D call: TRBD1 (5 bases). Germline CDR1 and CDR2: SEHNR and FQNEAQ (reference sequence). V lost 3 bases and J 8 bases, leaving 11 bases between the germline ends. The CDR3 extends over 13 amino acids. Here the CDR3 DNA reads TGTGCCAGCAGCTTGGGGACGAGCGACACCATATATTTT. The encoded protein is CASSLGTSDTIYF.

This clonotype was seen a handful of times. The chain's CDR3 is CASSSSSSYEQYF. The DNA of the CDR3 is TGTGCCAGCAGCTCCTCGTCCTCCTACGAGCAGTACTTC. The chain employs TRBV7-9 and TRBJ2-7; D gene ambiguous. V lost 4 bases, J lost 0 bases, and 7 bases lay in between. The CDR3 consists of 13 residues. CDR1 and CDR2 (germline): SEHNR, FQNEAQ (reference sequence). Full variable domain (missing parts from reference TRBV7-9 and TRBJ2-7): DTGVSQNPRHKITKRGQNVTFRCDPISEHNRLYWYRQTLGQGPEFLTYFQNEAQLEKSRLLSDRFSAERPKGSFSTLEIQRTEQGDSAMYLCASSSSSSYEQYFGPGTRLTVT.

This clonotype was detected ten times or more. V is TRBV20-1 and J is TRBJ2-1; D is undetermined. Germline CDR1 is DFQATT and CDR2 is SNEGSKA (reference sequence). CDR3 length: 12 residues. CDR3 in DNA: TGCATTTGGCAAAGCTCCTACAATGAGCAGTTCTTC. Its protein is CIWQSSYNEQFF.

This clonotype was recorded many times. V is TRBV5-1 and J is TRBJ2-6; D unclear. The CDR3 loop spans 15 amino acids. CDR1 SGHRS and CDR2 YFSETQ come from the germline V gene. V shed 3 bases and J shed 0 bases, with 7 bases lying between them. The CDR3 protein is CASSSADSGANVLTF. As DNA, the CDR3 is TGCGCCAGCAGCTCTGCAGACTCTGGGGCCAACGTCCTGACTTTC.

The chain uses TRBV20-1 and TRBJ1-2; TRBD1 aligns across 10 bases. CDR1 DFQATT and CDR2 SNEGSKA come from the germline V gene (reference sequence). The V and J ends lost 6 bases and 6 bases, in that order; junction bases with no gene match: 10. The CDR3 is 14 residues long. CDR3 amino acids: CSAGGDRGGHGYTF. In nucleotides, the CDR3 is TGCAGTGCGGGGGGGGACAGGGGTGGCCATGGCTACACCTTC.

This clonotype was seen ten or more times. The DNA of the CDR3 is TGTGCCAGCACCGAACTGTATGGGGGATTCCACGAGCAGTACTTC. Amino acids: CASTELYGGFHEQYF. The gene calls are TRBV6-2 or TRBV6-3 and TRBJ2-7; D assignment may be TRBD1 or TRBD2 (5 bases each). This CDR3 contains 15 residues. Trimming left V 7 bases short and J 5 bases short, with 21 bases between. The V gene's germline CDR1 is MNHEY and CDR2 SVGEGT.